This T cell receptor (beta chain) comes out of a study of blood T cells in healthy people across ages (dated by TCRdb to the mid-2010s). A note on the overall study: Template switching captured roughly one uniquely barcoded TCR beta cDNA molecule per two T cells in model experiments. To track age-related changes in TCR beta repertoire diversity, the study relied on deep sequencing normalized with unique cDNA molecular identifiers. Donors were grouped into four age groups: young (average approximately 15 years), middle-aged (39), aged (around 60) and long-lived (around 80). To avoid experimental bias, donors of different ages were spread randomly across the sequencing lanes. Using the same blood draw, the study looked at two additional independent replicas of 1 million unique cDNA reads for two donors, one aged 18 to 30 and the other aged 80 or older.

Libraries were made using 5' RACE. Instrument on record: Illumina HiSeq 2500. The second PCR ran for roughly 7 to 12 cycles and used a J-beta primer mix along with a sample-barcoded 5' primer. A unique molecular identifier was introduced onto each TCR beta cDNA molecule by a template-switch 5' adaptor carrying 12 random nucleotides. Each sample yielded at least 2.5 million CDR3-containing paired-end reads. All of the RNA was converted into first-strand cDNA using the Mint cDNA synthesis kit, with a TRBC-specific oligonucleotide serving as the primer. Following uracil-DNA glycosylase treatment, all cDNA underwent a first 18-cycle PCR with the universal primers M1SS and BC2_uni_R. On the study's bioinformatics: For normalization, 1 million high-quality reads, each with a distinct molecular identifier, were randomly selected from each sample. Reads with shared molecular identifiers were discarded instead of being binned into consensus sequences. MiTCR, set to a Q25 quality threshold and the strictest error-elimination algorithm, was used for CDR3 identification, clonotype clustering and error correction. Lower-bound total TCR beta diversity was estimated with a nonparametric unseen species model using Euler transformation. The raw public data were reprocessed by TCRdb itself: fastp quality trimming at Q25, MiXCR clonotype calling, in-frame beta chains only. Identical CDR3 protein sequences are pooled into one entry, listed with their most common genes and DNA. For this entry, the V and J calls and clone size follow TCRdb and not the study's own pipeline. This sample is represented by about 640,000 distinct CDR3 sequences; around three fifths of them were singletons. The top ten clones comprise around 37% of the sample.

The approximately 39 donors, aged roughly 6 to 95 years, were systemically healthy Caucasian individuals from Russia. Approximately 11 milliliters of peripheral blood were drawn from each donor into EDTA-treated Vacutainer tubes. PBMCs were isolated by Ficoll-Paque density-gradient centrifugation, with at least 6 million obtained per sample. Total RNA, at least 6 micrograms per sample, was extracted from PBMCs with Trizol reagent. The percentages of naive CD45RAhigh/CD27high T cells were determined by flow cytometry on a PBMC aliquot from every donor. Regarding this clonotype: Its target antigen remains unknown. Nothing much larger sits one base from this clone, and base qualities are not available.

The paper's findings and limits, for the study overall: The CMV infection status of donors was not known, potentially confounding age-related changes in expanded clonotypes. Bulk unsorted PBMC profiling prevented conclusive comparison of naive and antigen-experienced compartments. Observed TCR beta diversity correlated strongly with the percentage of naive T cells measured by flow cytometry. Estimates of total diversity based on one million sequenced T cells were considered lower bounds and underestimates. As age increased, observed TCR beta diversity per million T cells dropped in a roughly linear way, and a significant reduction was already evident by age roughly 36. Compared with the aged group, more naive CD4+ T cells, fewer expanded clones and increased TCR diversity were shown by the long-lived group, suggesting age selection.

The sequence derives from a man in his 60s in good health. Sequenced: blood.

CDR3 protein: CASSSRLGGVEQYF. At the DNA level, the sequence is TGTGCCAGCAGCTCCCGCCTGGGGGGCGTCGAGCAGTACTTC. The rearrangement joined TRBV7-2 to TRBJ2-7; the D gene could be TRBD1 or TRBD2, each one agreeing over 6 bases. CDR1 is given as SGHTA and CDR2 as FQGNSA, both from the germline V gene. V sheds 4 bases and J sheds 6 bases, leaving 16 bases between their ends. The cysteine opens and the phenylalanine closes a CDR3 of 14 amino acids. Here the CDR3 DNA is all that survives: 42 bases in frame from base 1. When the CDR3 is completed using the reference TRBV7-2 and TRBJ2-7 genes on either side, the full variable domain is GAGVSQSPSNKVTEKGKDVELRCDPISGHTALYWYRQSLGQGLEFLIYFQGNSAPDKSGLPSDRFSAERTGGSVSTLTIQRTQQEDSAVYLCASSSRLGGVEQYFGPGTRLTVT.